The rows below give T cell receptor beta chains drawn from one sample of a study of control samples from healthy donors and cancer patients. Using immunoSEQ multiplex PCR, the repertoire was profiled, and TCRdb retains in-frame clones only, with some absent. The table has tens of thousands of clones, around four fifths seen once. The sample taken for sequencing was blood. These receptors were taken from a man between 45 and 60 years old in good health. Both conserved end residues are part of each CDR3. Fields, in order: J gene, clone size, D gene, V gene, CDR3 DNA, CDR3 protein. D genes are given only for firm matches. Size values are once, few and many counts, or a class for expanded clones, and some rows have none.

TRBJ1-4,NA,NA,TRBV5-1,TGCGCCAGCAGCTCGGATTCAACTAATGAAAAACTGTTTTTT,CASSSDSTNEKLFF
TRBJ2-2,NA,TRBD2,TRBV5-1,TGCGCCAGCAGCTCGAGACTAGCGGGAGGGAGCGGGGAGCTGTTTTTT,CASSSRLAGGSGELFF
TRBJ2-5,NA,TRBD2,TRBV11-3,TGTGCCAGCAGCGCGGGACTACCACCAGAGACCCAGTACTTC,CASSAGLPPETQYF
TRBJ2-3,medium-sized,TRBD1,TRBV5-8,TGTGCCAGCAGCTTCTCCTTGGGACAGGGGGCAGATACGCAGTATTTT,CASSFSLGQGADTQYF
TRBJ1-1,NA,NA,TRBV6-6,TGTGCCAGCAGTTACGGGGGCGAGACTGAAGCTTTCTTT,CASSYGGETEAFF
TRBJ1-1,few,NA,TRBV7-9,TGTGCCAGCAGCGTCATGGGGACCACAACTGAAGCTTTCTTT,CASSVMGTTTEAFF
TRBJ2-2,NA,NA,TRBV9,TGTGCCAGCAGCGCCTCGAACACCGGGGAGCTGTTTTTT,CASSASNTGELFF
TRBJ2-3,NA,NA,TRBV3-1/TRBV3-2,TGTGCCAGCAGCCAAGCTTCGAGGACCACAGATACGCAGTATTTT,CASSQASRTTDTQYF
TRBJ2-3,NA,TRBD1,TRBV4-3,TGCGCCAGCAGCCAAGAAGTACAGGGGGCAAATACGCAGTATTTT,CASSQEVQGANTQYF
TRBJ2-3,NA,TRBD2,TRBV7-9,TGTGCCAGCAGCTGGGGTCTAGCGGGAGGGCCTCCAGATACGCAGTATTTT,CASSWGLAGGPPDTQYF
TRBJ1-6,NA,TRBD1,TRBV7-2,TGTGCCAGCAGCTTAGATGGTCGGACAGGGAATAATTCACCCCTCCACTTT,CASSLDGRTGNNSPLHF
TRBJ1-2,few,NA,TRBV7-9,TGTGCCAGCAGCTTAGCCGGGGGCCATGGCTACACCTTC,CASSLAGGHGYTF
TRBJ2-3,NA,NA,TRBV7-8,TGTGCCAGCAGCCCTGAGGGAGCAGATACGCAGTATTTT,CASSPEGADTQYF
TRBJ2-1,NA,TRBD1,TRBV28,TGTGCCAGCAGTCCGACAGGGGGCGAGTTCGATGAGCAGTTCTTC,CASSPTGGEFDEQFF
TRBJ2-5,NA,NA,TRBV11-3,TGTGCCAGCAGCTTAGGACTAGTGAGCGGCCAAGAGACCCAGTACTTC,CASSLGLVSGQETQYF
TRBJ1-3,NA,NA,TRBV6-2/TRBV6-3,TGTGCCAGCAGTTACGGAAGGGGCGCTGGAAACACCATATATTTT,CASSYGRGAGNTIYF
TRBJ1-2,NA,TRBD1,TRBV3-1/TRBV3-2,TGTGCCAGCAGCCAAGCGAGGGGGCCCTATGGCTACACCTTC,CASSQARGPYGYTF
TRBJ2-1,NA,NA,TRBV11-3,TGTGCCAGCAGGTCCTCGGCCAATGAGCAGTTCTTC,CASRSSANEQFF
TRBJ1-5,few,TRBD1,TRBV28,TGTGCCAGCAGTTTGGGACAGGGGAAGGGGCCCCAGCATTTT,CASSLGQGKGPQHF
TRBJ1-5,once,TRBD1,TRBV3-1/TRBV3-2,TGTGCCAGCAGTTCCCGAACAGGGGGTAACAATCAGCCCCAGCATTTT,CASSSRTGGNNQPQHF
TRBJ1-2,NA,NA,TRBV30,TGTACCTGGAGTCCAGGGTTAGGACCGGCCTATGGCTACACCTTC,CTWSPGLGPAYGYTF
TRBJ1-5,NA,NA,TRBV6-1,TGTGCCAGCAGTGCCGACAGGCGGCCTTTCAATCAGCCCCAGCATTTT,CASSADRRPFNQPQHF
TRBJ1-1,NA,NA,TRBV5-1,TGCGCCAGCAGCTTGGACTCAGGTAACACTGAAGCTTTCTTT,CASSLDSGNTEAFF
TRBJ1-6,few,TRBD1,TRBV14,TGTGCCAGCAGCCGTAAAGGGGACAGCCTAAATTCACCCCTCCACTTT,CASSRKGDSLNSPLHF
TRBJ1-5,once,TRBD1,TRBV7-9,TGTGCCAGCAGCTCTGACAGGGGCGTCTTTAGCAATCAGCCCCAGCATTTT,CASSSDRGVFSNQPQHF
TRBJ2-3,NA,TRBD2,TRBV28,TGTGCCAGCAGTTTTGGAGCGGGGTCTAGCACAGATACGCAGTATTTT,CASSFGAGSSTDTQYF
TRBJ1-5,once,TRBD1,TRBV27,TGTGCCAGCCGACAGGGGTACAATCAGCCCCAGCATTTT,CASRQGYNQPQHF
TRBJ1-4,NA,NA,TRBV19,TGTGCCAGTAGTATCTCCCCCGGAGGTGAAAAACTGTTTTTT,CASSISPGGEKLFF
TRBJ2-2,few,NA,TRBV7-9,TGTGCCAGCGGAGGGGCGAGGGGATCGAACACCGGGGAGCTGTTTTTT,CASGGARGSNTGELFF
TRBJ2-1,once,TRBD2,TRBV9,TGTGCCAGCAGCCCCCGACTAGCTACTTCCCCCTACAATGAGCAGTTCTTC,CASSPRLATSPYNEQFF
TRBJ2-7,NA,NA,TRBV27,TGTGCCAGCAGTTTCGCCGGAGGGACCTACGAGCAGTACTTC,CASSFAGGTYEQYF
TRBJ1-4,NA,TRBD1,TRBV18,TGTGCCAGCTCCCGTGGACAGGAGGAAAAACTGTTTTTT,CASSRGQEEKLFF
TRBJ2-5,NA,NA,TRBV6-5,TGTGCCAGCACAGACGGAAAGTGGACCCAGTACTTC,CASTDGKWTQYF
TRBJ2-7,NA,NA,TRBV2,TGTGCCAGCAGTGAAAGGGCAAACTCCTACGAGCAGTACTTC,CASSERANSYEQYF
TRBJ2-5,NA,TRBD2,TRBV5-4,TGTGCCAGCAGCTTGGAGGCGGGAGGGGAGACCCAGTACTTC,CASSLEAGGETQYF
TRBJ2-6,NA,NA,TRBV7-9,TGTGCCAGCAGCTTAGGGGGGTTGGTGGCCAACGTCCTGACTTTC,CASSLGGLVANVLTF
TRBJ2-7,NA,NA,TRBV29-1,TGCAGCGTTGGGTCCAGGACCTCCTACGAGCAGTACTTC,CSVGSRTSYEQYF
TRBJ1-5,NA,NA,TRBV19,TGTGCCTCGGGTAAGAATCAGCCCCAGCATTTT,CASGKNQPQHF
TRBJ2-3,NA,TRBD2,TRBV3-1/TRBV3-2,TGTGCCAGCAGCCAAGGGGGACTAGCGGGAGGGCCAGGGGGCACAGATACGCAGTATTTT,CASSQGGLAGGPGGTDTQYF
TRBJ1-2,NA,NA,TRBV30,TGTGCCTGGAGTGTAGATGAGTCCACTCCCGCCAGGGGCTACACCTTC,CAWSVDESTPARGYTF
TRBJ1-6,large,NA,TRBV6-5,TGTGCCAGCAACGCGGGGGGCGGCACCAGTTCACCCCTCCACTTT,CASNAGGGTSSPLHF
TRBJ2-3,NA,TRBD2,TRBV7-2,TGTGCCAGCAGCCGGGGACTAGCGGGGTGGGCAGATACGCAGTATTTT,CASSRGLAGWADTQYF
TRBJ2-1,once,TRBD1,TRBV5-1,TGCGCCAGCAGCCGGGACAGCTCCTACAATGAGCAGTTCTTC,CASSRDSSYNEQFF
TRBJ2-1,NA,TRBD2,TRBV10-3,TGTGCCATCAGTGCGAAAGCGGGAAACAATGAGCAGTTCTTC,CAISAKAGNNEQFF
TRBJ2-7,NA,TRBD1,TRBV7-2,TGTGCCAGCAGCTTAGGTCAGGGACAGATCTACGAGCAGTACTTC,CASSLGQGQIYEQYF
TRBJ2-7,few,NA,TRBV28,TGTGCCAGCAGTTTGGCCAGCGGAGGGGTCCCTTACGAGCAGTACTTC,CASSLASGGVPYEQYF
TRBJ1-5,NA,NA,TRBV10-1,TGCGCCAGCAGTGCATACAGGGTGAGAGTGCCCCAGCATTTT,CASSAYRVRVPQHF
TRBJ2-1,once,NA,TRBV9,TGTGCCAGCAGCGTAGGAGCAGAGGGTGAGCAGTTCTTC,CASSVGAEGEQFF
TRBJ2-7,once,TRBD2,TRBV7-2,TGTGCCAGCAGCTTAGATGCGGGAGGGTCGCCCTACGAGCAGTACTTC,CASSLDAGGSPYEQYF
TRBJ2-3,NA,NA,TRBV3-1/TRBV3-2,TGTGCCAGCAGCCAGGGCCCTTCTAGCACAGATACGCAGTATTTT,CASSQGPSSTDTQYF
TRBJ1-1,NA,NA,TRBV5-4,TGTGCCAGCAGCCTAACTCAGGGTGATGTCACTGAAGCTTTCTTT,CASSLTQGDVTEAFF
TRBJ2-5,NA,TRBD2,TRBV30,TGTGCCTGGGAGGCTGTGGTACCTAGCGGCCCAGGGGAGACCCAGTACTTC,CAWEAVVPSGPGETQYF
TRBJ2-1,NA,TRBD1,TRBV19,TGTGCCAGTAGTATAGTGACAGGGGGCGAGCAGTTCTTC,CASSIVTGGEQFF
TRBJ2-7,few,TRBD1,TRBV18,TGTGCCAGCTCATCTCAGACAGGGTTCGAGCAGTACTTC,CASSSQTGFEQYF
TRBJ2-4,NA,NA,TRBV2,TGTGCCAGCAGTGAATCGGGACTAGCCAAAAACATTCAGTACTTC,CASSESGLAKNIQYF